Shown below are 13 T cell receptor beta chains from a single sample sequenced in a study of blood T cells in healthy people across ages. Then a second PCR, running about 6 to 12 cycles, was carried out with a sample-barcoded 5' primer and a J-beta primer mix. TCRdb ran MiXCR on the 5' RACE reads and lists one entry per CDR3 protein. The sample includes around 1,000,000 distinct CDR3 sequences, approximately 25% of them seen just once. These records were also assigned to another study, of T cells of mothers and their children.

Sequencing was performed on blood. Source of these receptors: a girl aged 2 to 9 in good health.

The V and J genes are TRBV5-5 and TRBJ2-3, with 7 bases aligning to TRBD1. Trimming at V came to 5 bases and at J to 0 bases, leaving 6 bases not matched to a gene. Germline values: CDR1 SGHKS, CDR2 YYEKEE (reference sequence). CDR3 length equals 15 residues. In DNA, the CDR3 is TGTGCCAGCAGATGGGACAGTACTAGCACAGATACGCAGTATTTT. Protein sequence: CASRWDSTSTDTQYF.

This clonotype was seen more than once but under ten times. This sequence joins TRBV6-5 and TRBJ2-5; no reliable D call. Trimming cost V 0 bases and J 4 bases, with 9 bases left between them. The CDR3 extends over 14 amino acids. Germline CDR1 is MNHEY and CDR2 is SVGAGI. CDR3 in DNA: TGTGCCAGCAGTTACTCGACGGTCCGAGAGACCCAGTACTTC. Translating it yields CASSYSTVRETQYF.

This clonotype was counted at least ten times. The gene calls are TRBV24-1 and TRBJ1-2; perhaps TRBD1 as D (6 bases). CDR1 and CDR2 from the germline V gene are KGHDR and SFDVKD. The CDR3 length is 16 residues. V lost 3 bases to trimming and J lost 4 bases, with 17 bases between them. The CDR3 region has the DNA TGTGCCACCAGTGATCCCCCTGAGGGGGTGTTCTATGGCTACACCTTC. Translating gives CATSDPPEGVFYGYTF.

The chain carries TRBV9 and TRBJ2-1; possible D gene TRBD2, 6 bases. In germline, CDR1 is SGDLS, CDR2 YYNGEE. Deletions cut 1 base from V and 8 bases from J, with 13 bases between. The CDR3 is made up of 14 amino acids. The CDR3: CASSVRLVYDEQFF. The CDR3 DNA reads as TGTGCCAGCAGCGTACGACTAGTCTATGATGAGCAGTTCTTC.

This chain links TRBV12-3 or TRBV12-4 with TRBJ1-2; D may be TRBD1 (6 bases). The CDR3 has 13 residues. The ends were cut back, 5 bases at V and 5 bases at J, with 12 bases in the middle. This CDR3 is CASSRTARYGYTF. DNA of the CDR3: TGTGCCAGCAGTCGGACAGCGCGATATGGCTACACCTTC.

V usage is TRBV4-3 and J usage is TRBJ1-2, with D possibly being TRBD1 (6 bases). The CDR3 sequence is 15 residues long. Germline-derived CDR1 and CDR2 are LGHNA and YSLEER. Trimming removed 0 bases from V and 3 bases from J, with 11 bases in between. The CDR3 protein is CASSQDAEGDYGYTF. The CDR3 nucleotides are TGCGCCAGCAGCCAAGATGCGGAGGGGGACTATGGCTACACCTTC.

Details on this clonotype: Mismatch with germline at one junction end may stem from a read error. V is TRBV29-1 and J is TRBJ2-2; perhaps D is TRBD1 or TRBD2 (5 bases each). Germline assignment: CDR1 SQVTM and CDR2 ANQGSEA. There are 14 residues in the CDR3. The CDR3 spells CSVEKGEGTGKLFF. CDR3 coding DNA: TGCAGCGTTGAAAAAGGGGAAGGGACCGGGAAGCTGTTTTTT.

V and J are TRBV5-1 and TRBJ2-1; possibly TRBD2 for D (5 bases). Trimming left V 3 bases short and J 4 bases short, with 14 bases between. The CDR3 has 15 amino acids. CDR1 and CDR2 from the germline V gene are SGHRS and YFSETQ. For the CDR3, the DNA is TGCGCCAGCAGCTCCTTAAGCGGCACGTACAATGAGCAGTTCTTC. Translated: CASSSLSGTYNEQFF.

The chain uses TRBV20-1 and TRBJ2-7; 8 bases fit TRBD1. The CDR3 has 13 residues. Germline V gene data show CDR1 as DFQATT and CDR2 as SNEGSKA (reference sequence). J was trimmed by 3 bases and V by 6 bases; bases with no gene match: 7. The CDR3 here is CSARTGSVYEQYF. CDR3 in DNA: TGCAGTGCGCGGACAGGGAGCGTCTACGAGCAGTACTTC.

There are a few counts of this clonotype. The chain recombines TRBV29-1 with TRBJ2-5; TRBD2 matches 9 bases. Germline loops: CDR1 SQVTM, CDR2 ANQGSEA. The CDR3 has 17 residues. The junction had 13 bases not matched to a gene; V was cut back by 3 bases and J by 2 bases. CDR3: CSVEGLAGWEPQETQYF. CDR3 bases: TGCAGCGTTGAGGGTCTAGCGGGATGGGAACCTCAAGAGACCCAGTACTTC.

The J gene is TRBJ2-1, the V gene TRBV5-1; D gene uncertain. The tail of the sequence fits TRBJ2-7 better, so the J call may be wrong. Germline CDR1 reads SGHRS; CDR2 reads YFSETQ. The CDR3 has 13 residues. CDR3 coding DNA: TGCGCCAGCAATGTAGACCGAGCCTACGAGCAGTACTTC. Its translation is CASNVDRAYEQYF.

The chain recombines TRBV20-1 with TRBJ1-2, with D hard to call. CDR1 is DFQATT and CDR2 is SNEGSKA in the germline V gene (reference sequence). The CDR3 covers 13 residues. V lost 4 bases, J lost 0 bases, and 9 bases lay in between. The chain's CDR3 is CSATSRPNYGYTF. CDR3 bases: TGCAGTGCTACCTCAAGACCTAACTATGGCTACACCTTC.

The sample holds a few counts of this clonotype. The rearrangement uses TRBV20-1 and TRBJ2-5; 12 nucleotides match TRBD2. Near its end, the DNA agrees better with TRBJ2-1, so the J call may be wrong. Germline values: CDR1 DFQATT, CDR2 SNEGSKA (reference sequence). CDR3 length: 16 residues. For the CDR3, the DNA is TGCAGTGCTATATTATCTAGCGGGAGGGTTTACAATGAGCAGTTCTTC. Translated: CSAILSSGRVYNEQFF.